This T cell receptor (beta chain) was retrieved from a study of control samples from healthy donors and cancer patients. The repertoire was sequenced with immunoSEQ multiplex PCR; TCRdb's copy has only in-frame clones and lacks some. The sample has 70,000 to 85,000 clones; roughly 82% are singletons. V was cut by 6 bases and J by 2 bases, with 16 bases left in between. CDR1 is MDHEN and CDR2 is SYDVKM in the germline V gene. The CDR3 covers 15 residues. V is TRBV28 and J is TRBJ1-2, with D perhaps matching TRBD1 (5 bases). Sequencing was performed on PBMCs. This TCR was sampled from a man aged 60 to 69 with head and neck cancer. In DNA, the CDR3 is TGTGCCAGCAGCTTTACGACCTCAGGGAACTATGGCTACACCTTC. Its protein product is CASSFTTSGNYGYTF.